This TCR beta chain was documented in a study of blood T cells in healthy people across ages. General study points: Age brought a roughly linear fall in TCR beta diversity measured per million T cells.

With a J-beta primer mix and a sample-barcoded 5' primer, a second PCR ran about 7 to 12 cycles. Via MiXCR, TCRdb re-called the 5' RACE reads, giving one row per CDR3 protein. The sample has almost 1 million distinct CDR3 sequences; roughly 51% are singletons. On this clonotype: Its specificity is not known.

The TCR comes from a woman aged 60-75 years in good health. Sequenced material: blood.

CDR3 nucleotide sequence: TGCAGTGCTAGAGAACCCAAAGCGGGAGTAAGTAATGAGCAGTTCTTC. Translation gives CSAREPKAGVSNEQFF. The chain links TRBV20-1 to TRBJ2-1, with 8 bases that match TRBD2. V gave up 0 bases and J gave up 7 bases; unmatched junction bases: 11. Germline CDR1 is DFQATT and CDR2 is SNEGSKA (reference sequence). This CDR3 comprises 16 residues.